The 2 T cell receptor beta chains presented below share a single source sample, sequenced in a study of T-cell reconstitution after alpha-beta-depleted transplantation in children. Unique molecular identifiers featured in how the TCRbeta library was prepared. TCRdb recomputed calls from the PCR reads with MiXCR, one row per CDR3 protein. Of about 460,000 distinct CDR3 sequences listed, 8% to 11% were seen once; the top ten hold 2% to 2.5%. The sample consisted of PBMCs, taken before TCRalphabeta/CD19-depleted stem cell transplant. These receptors all stem from a child younger than 10 with inherited bone marrow failure, due to receive a stem cell transplant.

This clonotype appeared many times. V is TRBV12-3 or TRBV12-4 and J is TRBJ2-1; tentatively, D is TRBD1 (6 bases). The CDR3 runs 13 residues. V lost 8 bases to trimming and J lost 7 bases, with 15 bases between them. Here the CDR3 reads CASQGITGNEQFF. DNA for the CDR3: TGTGCCAGCCAAGGAATCACAGGGAATGAGCAGTTCTTC.

This clonotype has ten or more counts. The V call is TRBV7-2, the J call TRBJ2-7; the D gene could be TRBD1 or TRBD2 (5 bases each). Germline V CDR1 and CDR2: SGHTA, FQGNSA. Trimming took 0 bases from V and 2 from J, leaving 11 bases between them. CDR3 size: 15 residues. CDR3 sequence (DNA): TGTGCCAGCAGCTTAGCTGGGACCGAAACCTACGAGCAGTACTTC. This sequence encodes CASSLAGTETYEQYF.